Listed below are T cell receptor beta chains from one sample, sequenced in a study of cytomegalovirus exposure and HLA in healthy donors. Sequencing used immunoSEQ multiplex PCR; TCRdb keeps in-frame clones, though not all of them. The data show 65,000 to 85,000 clones, roughly 65% seen once. The source material was PBMCs. Source of these receptors: a woman younger than 45 in good health and CMV-seronegative. The CDR3 runs from the conserved cysteine through the conserved F or W. D genes are given only for firm matches. Clone size is given for some rows only: seen once, a few or many times, or a class if the clone is expanded.

d_call	clone_size	j_call	v_call	cdr3_aa	cdr3_nt
.	.	TRBJ1-4	TRBV7-9	CASSQEEGLWEKLFF	TGCGCCAGCAGCCAAGAGGAGGGTCTATGGGAAAAACTGTTTTTT
.	.	TRBJ1-5	TRBV6-1	CASTRGNNQPQHF	TGTGCCAGCACCAGGGGAAACAATCAGCCCCAGCATTTT
.	.	TRBJ1-2	TRBV28	CASETGRGYTF	TGTGCCAGCGAGACGGGGAGGGGCTACACCTTC
TRBD1	.	TRBJ1-1	TRBV4-3	CASRTGGTEAFF	TGCGCCAGCAGGACAGGGGGGACTGAAGCTTTCTTT
TRBD1	medium-sized	TRBJ2-7	TRBV6-1	CASSAGGQGEQYF	TGTGCCAGCAGTGCCGGGGGACAGGGCGAGCAGTACTTC
.	.	TRBJ2-3	TRBV18	CASSISSTDTQYF	TGTGCCAGCTCAATCTCTAGCACAGATACGCAGTATTTT
TRBD1	.	TRBJ1-2	TRBV27	CASSLSGQGCGYTF	TGTGCCAGCAGTTTATCGGGACAGGGCTGTGGCTACACCTTC
.	few	TRBJ1-1	TRBV19	CASSSGGNTEAFF	TGTGCCAGTAGCTCCGGAGGAAACACTGAAGCTTTCTTT
TRBD1	few	TRBJ2-1	TRBV5-1	CASRPQEGQGHNEQFF	TGCGCCAGCCGACCCCAAGAGGGACAGGGCCACAATGAGCAGTTCTTC
TRBD2	few	TRBJ2-1	TRBV11-3	CASSLILSGGVYNEQFF	TGTGCCAGCAGCTTAATTCTGAGCGGGGGGGTTTACAATGAGCAGTTCTTC
.	.	TRBJ2-1	TRBV9	CASSPRGATYNEQFF	TGTGCCAGCAGCCCTCGGGGGGCCACCTACAATGAGCAGTTCTTC
.	.	TRBJ1-3	TRBV6-1	CASRARNTIYF	TGTGCCAGCAGAGCTAGAAACACCATATATTTT
.	.	TRBJ2-3	TRBV27	CASSSTGLTQYF	TGTGCCAGCAGTTCGACGGGACTTACGCAGTATTTT
TRBD1	.	TRBJ1-1	TRBV7-9	CASSFPLGTGDVFDTEAFF	TGTGCCAGCAGCTTCCCCCTGGGGACAGGGGATGTCTTTGACACTGAAGCTTTCTTT
.	.	TRBJ2-1	TRBV27	CASSLRGRAIGEQFF	TGTGCCAGCAGTTTACGGGGAAGGGCCATCGGTGAGCAGTTCTTC
.	few	TRBJ1-3	TRBV14	CASSQARQAAGNTIYF	TGTGCCAGCAGCCAAGCACGACAGGCCGCCGGAAACACCATATATTTT
.	.	TRBJ2-4	TRBV7-9	CASAGGGNIQYF	TGTGCCAGCGCCGGGGGAGGAAACATTCAGTACTTC
TRBD1	few	TRBJ2-7	TRBV6-1	CASSQDRQSSYEQYF	TGTGCCAGCAGTCAGGACAGGCAGAGCTCCTACGAGCAGTACTTC
TRBD2	.	TRBJ2-1	TRBV30	CARSRGLAGWLGSDEQFF	TGTGCCCGGAGTCGAGGACTAGCGGGGTGGCTAGGGTCTGATGAGCAGTTCTTC
TRBD1	.	TRBJ2-3	TRBV5-1	CASSRGQGGGDTQYF	TGCGCCAGCTCTCGAGGACAGGGGGGAGGAGATACGCAGTATTTT
TRBD1	.	TRBJ1-4	TRBV2	CASSQGQGWSEKLFF	TGTGCCAGCAGTCAAGGACAGGGATGGAGTGAAAAACTGTTTTTT
TRBD1	.	TRBJ1-4	TRBV7-9	CASSVAGTANEKLFF	TGTGCCAGCAGCGTCGCCGGGACAGCTAATGAAAAACTGTTTTTT
.	.	TRBJ2-5	TRBV4-1	CASSQDTGWETQYF	TGCGCCAGCAGCCAAGATACAGGGTGGGAGACCCAGTACTTC
.	.	TRBJ2-5	TRBV5-1	CASSLGDSQETQYF	TGCGCCAGCAGCTTGGGGGACTCCCAAGAGACCCAGTACTTC
.	few	TRBJ2-5	TRBV2	CASSESRTDQETQYF	TGTGCCAGCAGTGAGTCCCGGACAGACCAAGAGACCCAGTACTTC
.	.	TRBJ1-2	TRBV14	CASSPGVLYGYTF	TGTGCCAGCAGCCCAGGGGTATTGTATGGCTACACCTTC
TRBD1	.	TRBJ1-2	TRBV30	CAWGTGGRGYTF	TGTGCCTGGGGTACAGGGGGCAGGGGCTACACCTTC
.	.	TRBJ1-1	TRBV6-6	CASSYSLYTEAFF	TGTGCCAGCAGTTACTCCTTGTACACTGAAGCTTTCTTT
.	once	TRBJ1-6	TRBV10-3	CAISDASYNSPLHF	TGTGCCATCAGTGATGCGTCCTATAATTCACCCCTCCACTTT
.	.	TRBJ1-2	TRBV21-1	CASSKEYMSGQGTYGYTF	TGTGCCAGCAGCAAAGAATACATGAGCGGACAGGGGACCTATGGCTACACCTTC
TRBD2	.	TRBJ2-5	TRBV5-1	CASSLDASGDQETQYF	TGCGCCAGCAGCTTGGATGCTAGCGGGGATCAAGAGACCCAGTACTTC
TRBD1	.	TRBJ2-2	TRBV7-9	CSSSLDRWDRVTGELFF	TGTTCCAGCAGCTTAGATCGGTGGGACAGGGTCACCGGGGAGCTGTTTTTT
TRBD1	few	TRBJ1-1	TRBV6-4	CASSRTGNTEAFF	TGTGCCAGCAGCAGGACAGGGAACACTGAAGCTTTCTTT
TRBD1	.	TRBJ1-5	TRBV4-1	CASSQEGGGQPQHF	TGCGCCAGCAGCCAAGAAGGGGGCGGTCAGCCCCAGCATTTT
TRBD2	.	TRBJ2-5	TRBV19	CASSRSGGLQETQYF	TGTGCCAGTAGTCGCAGCGGGGGCCTCCAAGAGACCCAGTACTTC
TRBD1	.	TRBJ2-7	TRBV13	CASSPGQGLYEQYF	TGTGCCAGCAGCCCGGGACAGGGTCTCTACGAGCAGTACTTC
TRBD2	.	TRBJ2-3	TRBV19	CASRDYTDTQYF	TGTGCCAGCAGGGACTACACAGATACGCAGTATTTT
.	.	TRBJ1-6	TRBV9	CASNSLESSPLHF	TGTGCCAGCAATTCCCTCGAGTCTTCACCCCTCCACTTT
.	.	TRBJ2-5	TRBV18	CASSVNQETQYF	TGTGCCAGCTCAGTCAATCAAGAGACCCAGTACTTC
TRBD1	few	TRBJ1-4	TRBV5-5	CASSLEGQADEKLFF	TGTGCCAGCAGCTTGGAGGGACAGGCGGATGAAAAACTGTTTTTT
.	.	TRBJ1-2	TRBV28	CASSSSGGGDYGYTF	TGTGCCAGCAGTTCATCCGGGGGGGGCGACTATGGCTACACCTTC
TRBD1	.	TRBJ1-2	TRBV5-1	CASRGTGGDYGYTF	TGCGCCAGCAGAGGGACAGGGGGCGATTATGGCTACACCTTC
TRBD2	.	TRBJ2-1	TRBV7-9	CASSLLRLAGDGEQFF	TGTGCCAGCAGCTTGTTGCGACTAGCGGGGGACGGTGAGCAGTTCTTC
TRBD2	.	TRBJ2-3	TRBV7-9	CASSPLGRGGRGDTQYF	TGTGCCAGCAGCCCTTTGGGACGGGGGGGGCGGGGAGATACGCAGTATTTT
.	.	TRBJ1-3	TRBV9	CASQGIGGNTIYF	TGTGCCAGCCAGGGTATCGGAGGAAACACCATATATTTT